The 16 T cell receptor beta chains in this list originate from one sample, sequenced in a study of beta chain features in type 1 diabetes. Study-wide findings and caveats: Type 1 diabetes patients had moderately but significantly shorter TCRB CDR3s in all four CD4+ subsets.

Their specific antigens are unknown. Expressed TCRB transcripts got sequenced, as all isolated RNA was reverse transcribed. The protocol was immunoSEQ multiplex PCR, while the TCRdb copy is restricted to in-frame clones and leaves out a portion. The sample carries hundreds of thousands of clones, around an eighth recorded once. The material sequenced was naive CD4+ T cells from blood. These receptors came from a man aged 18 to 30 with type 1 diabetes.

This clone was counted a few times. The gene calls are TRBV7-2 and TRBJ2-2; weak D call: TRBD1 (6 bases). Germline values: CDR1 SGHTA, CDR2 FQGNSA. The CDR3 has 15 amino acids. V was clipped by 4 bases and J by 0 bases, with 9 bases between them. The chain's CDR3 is CASSSRGPNTGELFF. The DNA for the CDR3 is TGTGCCAGCAGCTCCAGGGGCCCGAACACCGGGGAGCTGTTTTTT. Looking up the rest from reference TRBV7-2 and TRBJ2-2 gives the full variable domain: GAGVSQSPSNKVTEKGKDVELRCDPISGHTALYWYRQSLGQGLEFLIYFQGNSAPDKSGLPSDRFSAERTGGSVSTLTIQRTQQEDSAVYLCASSSRGPNTGELFFGEGSRLTVL.

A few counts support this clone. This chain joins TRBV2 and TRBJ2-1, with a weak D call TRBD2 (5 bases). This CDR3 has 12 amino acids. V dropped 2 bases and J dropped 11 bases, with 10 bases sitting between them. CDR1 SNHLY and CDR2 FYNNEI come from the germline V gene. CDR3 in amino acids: CASSEWEFKQFF. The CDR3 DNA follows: TGTGCCAGCAGTGAATGGGAGTTTAAGCAGTTCTTC.

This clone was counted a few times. CDR3: CASSFPGTSGGYEQYF. The CDR3 DNA follows: TGTGCCAGCAGCTTTCCCGGGACTAGCGGGGGATACGAGCAGTACTTC. This sequence joins TRBV7-2 and TRBJ2-7, with 14 bases fitting TRBD2. Trimming cost V 3 bases and J 4 bases; bases outside gene matches: 5. CDR1 and CDR2 (germline): SGHTA, FQGNSA. The CDR3 extends over 16 amino acids.

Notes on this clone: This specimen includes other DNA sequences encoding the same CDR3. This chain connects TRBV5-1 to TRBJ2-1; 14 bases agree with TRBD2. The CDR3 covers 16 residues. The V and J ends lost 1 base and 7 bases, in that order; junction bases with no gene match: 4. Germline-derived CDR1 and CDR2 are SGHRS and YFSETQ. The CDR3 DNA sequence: TGCGCCAGCAGCTTGCCGGGACTAGCGGGAGTGAATGAGCAGTTCTTC. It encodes CASSLPGLAGVNEQFF.

CDR3 amino acids: CSVSEQGGQPQHF. Here the CDR3 DNA reads TGCAGCGTTTCCGAACAGGGCGGTCAGCCCCAGCATTTT. The chain joins TRBV29-1 to TRBJ1-5, with a weak D call TRBD1 (6 bases). Trimming removed 5 bases at V and 6 bases at J, with 14 bases between. Germline V lookup: CDR1 SQVTM, CDR2 ANQGSEA. The CDR3 extends over 13 amino acids.

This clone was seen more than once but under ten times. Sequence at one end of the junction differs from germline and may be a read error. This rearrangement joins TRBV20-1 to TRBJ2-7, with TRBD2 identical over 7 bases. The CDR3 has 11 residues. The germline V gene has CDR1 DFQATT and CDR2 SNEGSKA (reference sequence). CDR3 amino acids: CSAGEGLSQYF. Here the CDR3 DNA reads TGCAGTGCTGGAGAGGGACTATCGCAGTACTTC.

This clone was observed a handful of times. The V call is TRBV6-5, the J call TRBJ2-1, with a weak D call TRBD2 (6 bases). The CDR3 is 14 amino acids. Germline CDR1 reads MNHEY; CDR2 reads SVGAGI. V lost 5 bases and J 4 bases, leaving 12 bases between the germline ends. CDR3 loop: CASSLRREYNEQFF. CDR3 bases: TGTGCCAGCAGTCTTCGCCGGGAGTACAATGAGCAGTTCTTC.

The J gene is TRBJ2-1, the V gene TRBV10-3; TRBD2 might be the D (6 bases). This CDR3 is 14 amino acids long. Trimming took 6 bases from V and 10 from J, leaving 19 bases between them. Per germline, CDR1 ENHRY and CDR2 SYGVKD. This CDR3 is CAISGSVRPDEQFF. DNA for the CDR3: TGTGCCATCAGCGGGAGTGTACGCCCCGACGAGCAGTTCTTC.

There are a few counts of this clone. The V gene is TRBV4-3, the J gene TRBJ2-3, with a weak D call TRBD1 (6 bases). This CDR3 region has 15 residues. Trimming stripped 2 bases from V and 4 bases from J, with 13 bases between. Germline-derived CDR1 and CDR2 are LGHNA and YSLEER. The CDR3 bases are TGCGCCAGCAGCCAAAGGACAGCTGGCCCAGATACGCAGTATTTT. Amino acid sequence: CASSQRTAGPDTQYF.

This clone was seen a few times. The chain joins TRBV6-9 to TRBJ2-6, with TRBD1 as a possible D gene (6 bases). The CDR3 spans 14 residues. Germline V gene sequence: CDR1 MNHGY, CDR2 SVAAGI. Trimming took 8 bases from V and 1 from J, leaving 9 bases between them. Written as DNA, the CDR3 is TGTGCCAGCCAAGGGGGTTCTGGGGCCAACGTCCTGACTTTC. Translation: CASQGGSGANVLTF.

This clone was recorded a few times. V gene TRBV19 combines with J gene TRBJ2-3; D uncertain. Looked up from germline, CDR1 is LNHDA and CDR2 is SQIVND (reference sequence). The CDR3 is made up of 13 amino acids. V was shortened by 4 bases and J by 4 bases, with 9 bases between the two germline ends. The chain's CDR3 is CASSNSPADTQYF. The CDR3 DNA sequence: TGTGCCAGTAGTAACAGCCCGGCAGATACGCAGTATTTT.

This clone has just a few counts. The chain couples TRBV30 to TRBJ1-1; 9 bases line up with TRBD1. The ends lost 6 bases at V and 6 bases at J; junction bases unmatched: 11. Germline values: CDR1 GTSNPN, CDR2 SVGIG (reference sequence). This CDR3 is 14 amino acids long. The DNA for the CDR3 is TGTGCCTGCCACCGGACAGGGGTTTTCTCTGAAGCTTTCTTT. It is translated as CACHRTGVFSEAFF.

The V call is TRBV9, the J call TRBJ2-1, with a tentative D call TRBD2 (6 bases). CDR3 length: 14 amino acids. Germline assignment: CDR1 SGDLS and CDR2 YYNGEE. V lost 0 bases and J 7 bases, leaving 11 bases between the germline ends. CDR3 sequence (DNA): TGTGCCAGCAGCGTAGGACTAGAGGGGAATGAGCAGTTCTTC. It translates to CASSVGLEGNEQFF.

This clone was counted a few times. The CDR3 reads CASSQYRDNYEQYF. The CDR3 nucleotides read TGTGCCAGCTCACAGTACCGGGACAACTACGAGCAGTACTTC. The genes are TRBV18 and TRBJ2-7; maybe TRBD1 (6 bases). The CDR3 totals 14 residues. V lost 4 bases and J 3 bases, leaving 13 bases between the germline ends. Germline V gene sequence: CDR1 KGHSH, CDR2 LQKENI. The variable domain in full, completed from reference TRBV18 and TRBJ2-7, reads NAGVMQNPRHLVRRRGQEARLRCSPMKGHSHVYWYRQLPEEGLKFMVYLQKENIIDESGMPKERFSAEFPKEGPSILRIQQVVRGDSAAYFCASSQYRDNYEQYFGPGTRLTVT.

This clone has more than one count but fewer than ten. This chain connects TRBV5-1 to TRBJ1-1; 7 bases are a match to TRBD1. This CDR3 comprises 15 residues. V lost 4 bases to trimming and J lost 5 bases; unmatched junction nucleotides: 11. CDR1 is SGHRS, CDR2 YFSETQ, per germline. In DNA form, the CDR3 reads TGCGCCAGCAGCCCCCAGGGGGTCATGGGTACTGAAGCTTTCTTT. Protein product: CASSPQGVMGTEAFF.

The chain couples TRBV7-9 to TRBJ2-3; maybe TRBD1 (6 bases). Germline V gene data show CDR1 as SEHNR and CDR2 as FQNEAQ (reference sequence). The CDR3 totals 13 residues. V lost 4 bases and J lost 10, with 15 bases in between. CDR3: CASSWDNLDPQYF. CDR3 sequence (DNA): TGTGCCAGCAGCTGGGACAATCTCGATCCGCAGTATTTT.